One sample yielded the 17 T cell receptor beta chains listed below, sequenced in a study of cytomegalovirus exposure and HLA in healthy donors. The PCR contained 60 Vbeta and 13 Jbeta primers. The repertoire was sequenced with immunoSEQ multiplex PCR; TCRdb's copy has only in-frame clones and lacks some. The sample contains 200,000 to 250,000 clones, more than 65% of which appear only once. The sequencing sample was made of PBMCs. The origin of the receptors is a young woman in good health and CMV-seronegative.

The J gene is TRBJ2-3, the V gene TRBV7-2; the match to TRBD2 covers 7 bases. This CDR3 is 18 amino acids long. Germline CDR1 SGHTA, CDR2 FQGNSA. The V gene end was trimmed by 3 bases and the J gene end by 2 bases; junction bases not matched to a gene: 14. This chain's CDR3 is CASSLGVGGGSHTDTQYF. In DNA form, the CDR3 reads TGTGCCAGCAGCTTGGGGGTTGGAGGCGGGAGTCACACAGATACGCAGTATTTT.

In its sample, this clone was seen a few times. This chain's CDR3 is CASSIPDRDEQFF. The CDR3 DNA reads TGTGCCAGTAGTATCCCGGACAGGGATGAGCAGTTCTTC. The chain is built from TRBV19 and TRBJ2-1, with 8 bases fitting TRBD1. V shed 3 bases and J 8 bases; nucleotides not matched to a gene: 3. The CDR3 runs to 13 residues. The germline V gene has CDR1 LNHDA and CDR2 SQIVND (reference sequence).

V usage is TRBV2 and J usage is TRBJ1-4; no clear D. V lost 6 bases to trimming and J lost 0 bases, with 8 bases between them. The V gene's germline CDR1 is SNHLY and CDR2 FYNNEI. This CDR3 contains 14 residues. CDR3 region: CASRKEATNEKLFF. The CDR3 DNA sequence: TGTGCCAGCAGGAAAGAGGCAACTAATGAAAAACTGTTTTTT.

The rearrangement links TRBV6-1 to TRBJ2-7; the D gene is possibly TRBD2 (5 bases). Between the trimmed V and J ends, which lost 5 bases and 6 bases, there was a span of 8 bases. Germline assignment: CDR1 MNHNS and CDR2 SASEGT. This CDR3 has 11 amino acids. DNA for the CDR3: TGTGCCAGCAGTTACGAGGGCGAGCAGTACTTC. This gives the protein CASSYEGEQYF.

The chain uses TRBV7-9 and TRBJ2-1, with TRBD2 matching over 8 bases. The CDR3 length is 17 residues. Losses at the gene ends were 3 bases for V and 7 bases for J; bases not matched to a gene: 14. The germline CDR1 and CDR2 sequences are SEHNR and FQNEAQ (reference sequence). The CDR3, as DNA: TGTGCCAGCAGCTTGGGTTATTCCGGGACTAGGAAAAATGAGCAGTTCTTC. It codes for CASSLGYSGTRKNEQFF.

The rearrangement links TRBV27 to TRBJ2-5; TRBD2 might be the D (6 bases). This CDR3 contains 13 residues. Germline V lookup: CDR1 MNHEY, CDR2 SMNVEV (reference sequence). Trimming pared 8 bases from V and 5 bases from J, leaving 15 bases between. The CDR3 nucleotides are TGTGCCAGCTCCCCCCTTCGGGAGGAGACCCAGTACTTC. The encoded protein is CASSPLREETQYF.

This sequence joins TRBV9 and TRBJ2-1; D may be TRBD1 (5 bases). The CDR3 is 15 residues long. Germline lookup yields CDR1 SGDLS and CDR2 YYNGEE. Deletions cut 3 bases from V and 4 bases from J, with 14 bases between. The chain's CDR3 is CASSAVVGQYNEQFF. The CDR3 DNA reads as TGTGCCAGCAGCGCCGTCGTGGGGCAATACAATGAGCAGTTCTTC. The full variable domain, in which reference TRBV9 and TRBJ2-1 provide the parts outside the CDR3, is DSGVTQTPKHLITATGQRVTLRCSPRSGDLSVYWYQQSLDQGLQFLIQYYNGEERAKGNILERFSAQQFPDLHSELNLSSLELGDSALYFCASSAVVGQYNEQFFGPGTRLTVL.

This clone has just a few counts. This chain uses TRBV5-6 with TRBJ1-1; D is undetermined. Germline loops: CDR1 SGHDT, CDR2 YYEEEE. The CDR3 totals 16 residues. V gave up 2 bases and J gave up 1 base, with 15 bases separating them. CDR3 in DNA: TGTGCCAGCAGCTTCGGCGGTGCTTATACGAACACTGAAGCTTTCTTT. Residues: CASSFGGAYTNTEAFF.

Only a few counts were recorded for this clone. V usage is TRBV7-3 and J usage is TRBJ1-1; perhaps TRBD1 as D (5 bases). CDR1 SGHTA and CDR2 FQGTGA come from the germline V gene. The ends were cut back, 5 bases at V and 1 base at J, with 8 bases in the middle. The CDR3 sequence is 13 residues long. The DNA of the CDR3 is TGTGCCAGCAGCCGGACACCGAACACTGAAGCTTTCTTT. The encoded protein is CASSRTPNTEAFF.

As for this clone: Distinct nucleotide sequences in the sample also encode this CDR3. V gene TRBV6-5 combines with J gene TRBJ2-2; D gene unclear. V was trimmed by 5 bases and J by 6 bases, leaving 4 bases between them. The CDR3 spans 11 residues. Germline V CDR1 and CDR2: MNHEY, SVGAGI. CDR3: CASSRAGELFF. CDR3 nucleotides: TGTGCCAGCAGTCGAGCCGGGGAGCTGTTTTTT.

The V gene is TRBV6-6, the J gene TRBJ1-4; D may be TRBD1 (6 bases). From germline, CDR1 is MNHNY and CDR2 SVGAGI (reference sequence). The CDR3 runs to 15 residues. V was clipped by 6 bases and J by 0 bases, with 11 bases between them. The CDR3 region is CASRTRTATNEKLFF. In nucleotides, the CDR3 is TGTGCCAGCAGAACCAGGACAGCAACTAATGAAAAACTGTTTTTT.

V usage is TRBV25-1 and J usage is TRBJ2-7, with TRBD2 as a possible D gene (5 bases). The germline CDR1 and CDR2 sequences are MGHDK and SYGVNS. The CDR3 runs to 12 residues. Trimming pared 4 bases from V and 4 bases from J, leaving 8 bases between. The CDR3: CASSAEGYEQYF. The CDR3 region has the DNA TGTGCCAGCAGTGCAGAGGGATACGAGCAGTACTTC.

The V call is TRBV30, the J call TRBJ1-2; 8 bases map to TRBD1. Per germline, CDR1 GTSNPN and CDR2 SVGIG (reference sequence). Trimming cost V 2 bases and J 4 bases; bases outside gene matches: 12. The CDR3 has 16 residues. The CDR3 reads CAWSSPWTGPPYGYTF. The CDR3 DNA reads TGTGCCTGGAGTTCTCCTTGGACAGGGCCCCCCTATGGCTACACCTTC.

Worth noting for this clone: A much larger clone differs by one base, so this may be a read error. The conserved phenylalanine or tryptophan is not found at the CDR3 terminus, so this likely reflects a read error. The DNA of the CDR3 is TGTGCCACCCAACCACAGAGCTCTGGAAACACCATATATTTG. Protein: CATQPQSSGNTIYL. The V gene is TRBV10-3, the J gene TRBJ1-3; D unclear. This CDR3 is built from 14 residues. Germline V CDR1 and CDR2: ENHRY, SYGVKD. V was cut by 10 bases and J by 0 bases, with 13 bases left in between.

The chain is built from TRBV18 and TRBJ2-2; 7 positions agree with TRBD2. Germline V gene sequence: CDR1 KGHSH, CDR2 LQKENI. The CDR3 is 16 amino acids. V gave up 4 bases and J gave up 3 bases; unmatched junction bases: 8. This chain's CDR3 is CASSRQRGSYTGELFF. The CDR3 bases are TGTGCCAGCTCACGCCAGCGGGGATCATACACCGGGGAGCTGTTTTTT.

The chain uses TRBV11-3 and TRBJ2-1; 7 nucleotides match TRBD2. This CDR3 is 15 amino acids long. Germline values: CDR1 SGHNT, CDR2 YENEEA. V trimming: 7 bases; J trimming: 0 bases; junction bases outside the gene matches: 6. CDR3 amino acids: CASKELAGSYNEQFF. The DNA for the CDR3 is TGTGCCAGCAAGGAGTTAGCGGGCTCCTACAATGAGCAGTTCTTC.

This chain joins TRBV5-1 and TRBJ1-1; 7 bases map to TRBD1. Germline V gene lookup returns CDR1 SGHRS and CDR2 YFSETQ. V was pared by 2 bases and J by 0 bases, with 4 bases of the junction left unmatched. The CDR3 is 15 amino acids. Here the CDR3 DNA reads TGCGCCAGCAGCTTAGGGACAGACCTGAACACTGAAGCTTTCTTT. Its translation is CASSLGTDLNTEAFF. The entire variable domain, with the rest obtained from reference TRBV5-1 and TRBJ1-1, is as follows: KAGVTQTPRYLIKTRGQQVTLSCSPISGHRSVSWYQQTPGQGLQFLFEYFSETQRNKGNFPGRFSGRQFSNSRSEMNVSTLELGDSALYLCASSLGTDLNTEAFFGQGTRLTVV.